This T cell receptor beta chain is from a study of early T cells in non-severe SARS-CoV-2 infection. Study overall: From unsorted whole blood, bulk RNA was sequenced, and the chains remained unpaired.

Per germline, CDR1 LGHNA and CDR2 YNFKEQ. With V trimmed by 4 bases and J by 9 bases, 10 bases remained unmatched. There are 15 residues in the CDR3. Study-level findings and limits: Matching against VDJdb likely underestimated virus-specific expansions, favoring anti-spike CD8.

Points on this clonotype: Its matching antigen is unknown.

In the library, individual cDNA molecules carried attached unique molecular identifiers. TCRdb processed the 5' RACE reads anew with MiXCR; each CDR3 protein has one entry. The sample comprises around 83,000 distinct CDR3 sequences, roughly a tenth of which are singletons, and about 8.2% rests with the top ten. This clonotype was sampled from an adult who was a healthcare worker with PCR-confirmed SARS-CoV-2 infection or an uninfected control (not recorded which). Material: whole blood, obtained at baseline. The V gene is TRBV4-2, the J gene TRBJ2-1; 9 bases line up with TRBD1. As DNA, the CDR3 is TGTGCCAGCAGCCTTCCCGGGACAGGGATTGGTGAGCAGTTCTTC. Translating gives CASSLPGTGIGEQFF.